Listed here is a single T cell receptor (beta chain). The entry originates in a study of shared clonotypes between healthy human individuals. Data came from immunoSEQ multiplex PCR; TCRdb stores just in-frame clones and leaves some out. The sample carries more than 1.2 million clones, approximately 98.5% recorded once. Healthy adults negative for HIV, lacking recent acute infections or vaccinations, served as donors. The CDR3 runs 15 residues. The germline V and J ends were trimmed by 0 bases and 2 bases, with 10 bases remaining between them. In germline, CDR1 is MGHRA, CDR2 YSYEKL. This sequence was found in a man aged 25 to 45 in good health. Sequenced input: naive CD4+ T cells sorted from blood. Subset given: CD45RA+ positively selected. The chain joins TRBV4-1 to TRBJ1-1; no clear D. The CDR3 region has the DNA TGCGCCAGCAGCCAAGATGCACAGATTAACACTGAAGCTTTCTTT. Translated, it gives CASSQDAQINTEAFF.